What follows describes a single TCR beta chain. Antigen specificity is unknown. The sample comes from a study of cytomegalovirus exposure and HLA in healthy donors. Study-level points and caveats: By HLA locus, TCR association rates varied in a later analysis, with DRB1 showing the most and HLA-C the fewest. Donors belonging to an Asian-associated ancestry cluster reportedly showed fewer N-insertions in productive TCRs than the approximately 700-donor mean, according to what a later analysis found.

The PCR was carried out with 60 Vbeta primers and 13 Jbeta primers. Data came from immunoSEQ multiplex PCR; TCRdb stores just in-frame clones and leaves some out. Of around 120,000 clones in the sample, over 60% were seen once. Per germline, CDR1 ENHRY and CDR2 SYGVKD. The ends were cut back, 8 bases at V and 0 bases at J, with 14 bases in the middle. The CDR3 spans 15 residues. The rearrangement joins TRBV10-3 to TRBJ2-1; the D gene is possibly TRBD2 (6 bases). The clonotype originates from a woman between 35 and 50 years old in good health and CMV-seropositive. The source material was PBMCs. The CDR3 sequence is CAIGTLGGSYNEQFF. The CDR3 DNA reads as TGTGCCATCGGCACCCTGGGGGGCTCCTACAATGAGCAGTTCTTC.